The entry that follows covers one TCR beta chain sequence. No antigen is known for it. The record has no base qualities; no much larger clone is one base away. The entry originates in a study of cytomegalovirus exposure and HLA in healthy donors (dated by TCRdb to about 2017). Regarding the study in general: In an earlier analysis of roughly 500 of the donors, under 300 Gb of sequence data and some 100 million unique TCR beta sequences from about 179 million T cells were reported. Approximately 300 gigabases of sequencing data and roughly 80 million unique TCR sequences made up an early release that covered nearly 650 HLA-typed donors. The genetic ancestry cluster associated with self-reported Caucasian donors included 81% of the approximately 400 genotyped donors. The study aimed to test whether cataloging public T cell receptors could reveal signatures of past pathogen exposure. Using immunosequencing, the study profiled T cell repertoires from 500 to 800 subjects and related those repertoires to cytomegalovirus serostatus. Besides the first cohort of approximately 710 subjects, a separate validation cohort made up of 120 different subjects was used. To predict cytomegalovirus infection status, the study brought together high-throughput TCR immunosequencing, statistical association of individual TCRs with disease status, and machine learning. In a later analysis, previously published TCR beta repertoires from 600 to 850 donors were re-analyzed and high-resolution HLA genotyping was added so that TCR occurrence patterns could be studied. In the later analysis, no new phenotypic data were used to find candidate immune exposures; instead, reliance was placed on TCR beta sequences and their occurrence across donors. An earlier analysis of some 600 of the donors applied high-throughput TCR beta sequencing to assess whether each TCR beta V gene segment acted as functional or pseudogenic. Donor age, sex, ethnicity and CMV serostatus were compiled together with the repertoire data. Genome-wide SNP genotypes for about 65% of the 666 donors were used in a later genetic analysis, which treated that subset as a discovery cohort. All discovery cohort repertoires had been generated on a single sequencing platform. Class I and class II HLA loci were covered by the typing at four-digit resolution. Typing coverage varied by locus: roughly 620-630 donors for A, B, C, DRB1 and DQB1; more than 500 for DQA1; 600 to 610 for DPA1; around 450 for DPB1. About five DR-DQ haplotypes were treated as single units for association and clustering because of strong linkage in the cohort. Across 300 to 400 genotyped donors of the cohort, an average of approximately 240,000 unique TCR beta nucleotide sequences per donor were sequenced, and roughly 17% of those sequences were non-productive. What the study reported, not specific to this receptor: In vitro tests confirmed that three of the cytomegalovirus-associated TCR beta chains recognize cytomegalovirus antigens. Most TCR sequences were seen in very few donors, while some public TCRs were found in many individuals. Because HLA typing was unavailable for some donors at each locus, only the typed subset was used in association tests. A cluster of highly shared sequence variants was judged likely to be a technical artifact of the sequencing pipeline. Presence/absence analyses assumed roughly uniform sequencing depth across donors, an assumption that may not hold. In a later genetic analysis, a missense DCLRE1C variant was associated with V-gene and J-gene trimming of TCR beta chains, and the association was replicated in an independent cohort. When HLA alleles, especially DR and DQ, strongly co-occurred, TCR associations were difficult to assign to individual alleles. At a false discovery rate of 0.05, a later analysis linked fewer than 20,000 TCR beta sequences to specific HLA alleles. In a later analysis, HLA-associated TCR beta chains showed more clonal expansion and lower generation probabilities than non-associated chains that were equally common. A later analysis reported that several top co-occurrence clusters appeared linked to parvovirus B19, influenza, CMV and Epstein-Barr virus. The earlier analysis of 450 to 700 of the donors excluded seventeen rarely observed V segments, including chromosome 9 orphons, because counts were too low. The authors suggested that the approach could potentially be extended to other disease states and immunological phenotypes. The classifier was reported to diagnose cytomegalovirus status with high specificity and sensitivity in both the original cohort and the validation cohort. CMV serostatus was the only immune exposure information available for the cohort. A further reported finding was that TCR beta sequences accurately predicted the HLA-A and HLA-B alleles for most subjects in the first cohort. According to a later genetic analysis, donors in an Asian-associated ancestry cluster had fewer N-insertions in productive TCRs than the approximately 630-donor mean. According to a later analysis, TCR association rates differed among HLA loci, with DRB1 alleles showing the most associated TCRs and HLA-C alleles showing the fewest. In an earlier analysis of about 600 of the donors, most TCR beta V segments appeared in productive rearrangements about 87% or about 30% of the time, broadly matching IMGT annotations. A total of fewer than 200 TCR beta chains were listed by the study as associated with cytomegalovirus. Only TCR beta chains were sequenced in this cohort, and the absence of alpha or paired-chain data limited detectable features. In a later analysis, most CMV-associated TCR beta chains were found to appear HLA-restricted, with HLA associations seemingly driven largely by CMV exposure. Correlated functional status among segregating V segments might be attributable to linkage disequilibrium, but an unknown experimental factor could not be ruled out.

The cohort comprised more than 550 healthy bone marrow donors. At the time of sampling, every cohort member was nominally healthy, though immune exposures that went unrecorded were likely present. The donor was CMV seronegative and was included in the group of approximately 350 seronegative cohort members. A peripheral blood sample was collected from each donor, and TCR beta sequencing was performed on peripheral blood mononuclear cells. The Qiagen DNeasy Blood Extraction Kit was used to extract genomic DNA from the blood cell samples. Receptor amplification or capture employed the immunoSEQ multiplex PCR assay. For the multiplex PCR, a mixture combining 60 forward primers for TCR Vbeta segments and 13 reverse primers for TCR Jbeta segments was used. Amplification of the CDR3 region of rearranged TCR beta genes was performed with a multiplex PCR assay on genomic DNA. The amplified TCR beta libraries were sequenced on the Illumina HiSeq System as 87-base-pair reads. On the study's bioinformatics: In a later analysis, some 80 million unique TCR beta chains were counted across the approximately 640 repertoires, and roughly 9.9 million of these chains were shared by at least two donors. To remove PCR and sequencing errors, raw reads were error-corrected and collapsed into unique sequences using a nearest-neighbor algorithm that merged closely related sequences. V, D and J gene segments were assigned by aligning CDR3 sequences to IMGT reference sequences. For a sequence to be retained, at least a six-nucleotide match to both a V gene segment and a J gene segment was required. Rearrangements were classified as productive when the CDR3 lacked stop codons and remained in frame with V and J, and all other rearrangements were classified as non-productive. CDR3 was defined according to IMGT convention as the region running from the second conserved V-encoded cysteine to the conserved J-encoded phenylalanine. The earlier analysis of 450 to 750 of the donors excluded any sequence lacking an unambiguous match to a single V gene segment. An earlier analysis of fewer than 650 of the donors classified V segments as functional when productive rearrangements were above 56.7% and as segregating when the standard deviation between donors was above 5%. A statistical classification framework was developed to diagnose cytomegalovirus status using the catalog of TCR beta chain sequences. In a later analysis, V and J genes were assigned by comparing TCR nucleotide sequences against IMGT/GENE-DB human TR gene sequences. In a later analysis, CDR3 sequences and most-parsimonious VDJ recombination scenarios were assigned using the TCRdist pipeline. In a later analysis, every TCR beta chain was defined by the combination of its CDR3 amino acid sequence and its V-gene family, and reads without a unique V-gene family were dropped. To address suspected cross-contamination and a sequencing artifact, a later analysis removed over 500 highly shared, low-generation-probability nucleotide sequences. For each public chain, a later analysis derived a clonal expansion index from normalized ranks of inferred template counts within each repertoire. In a later analysis, generation probabilities were computed using a VDJ recombination model fitted to out-of-frame rearrangements, and the results were checked against IGoR. A later analysis scored TCR-TCR, TCR-HLA and TCR-CMV co-occurrence with hypergeometric tests, applying a repertoire-size bias correction to TCR pairs. To estimate false discovery rates, a later analysis permuted the HLA or CMV assignments 20 times. In a later analysis, co-occurring TCRs were grouped with DBSCAN, and TCRdist sequence similarity was added when clustering was performed within HLA-allele-positive subsets. Repertoires with fewer than 30,000 or more than 120,000 public chains, plus five repertoires with anomalous nucleotide sharing, were excluded from co-occurrence clustering. TCRdb took this table from immuneACCESS and kept in-frame rearrangements with V and J called. Such tables lack part of the clones; where checked against another copy, unresolved V genes explain under half of the gap, and the rest is unexplained. V and J calls and clone size are copied from that table; D and trimming were computed from the DNA. The sample table shows 120,000 to 150,000 clones, and roughly 85% are seen once. Less than 2% of the sample is in the top ten clones.

The TCR was taken from a woman aged 25 to 39 in good health and CMV-seronegative. Material for sequencing was PBMCs.

In nucleotide form, the sequence is TGTGCCAGCAGCTTAGGAGACAGGCAGGGTCGAGCTTTCTTT. This yields the protein CASSLGDRQGRAFF. The chain joins TRBV7-8 to TRBJ1-1, with a weak D call of TRBD1 (6 bases match). V and J are truncated by 1 base and 10 bases respectively, leaving an intervening sequence of 16 bases. The CDR3 runs 14 residues from the cysteine to the phenylalanine. Only the CDR3 part of the read is kept: 42 bases, read in frame from the first base. CDR1 SGHVS and CDR2 FQNEAQ were looked up in the germline V gene. The CDR3, completed at both ends by the reference TRBV7-8 and TRBJ1-1 genes, gives the full variable domain GAGVSQSPRYKVAKRGQDVALRCDPISGHVSLFWYQQALGQGPEFLTYFQNEAQLDKSGLPSDRFFAERPEGSVSTLKIQRTQQEDSAVYLCASSLGDRQGRAFFGQGTRLTVV.